The 18 T cell receptor beta chains in this list originate from one sample, sequenced in a study of cytomegalovirus exposure and HLA in healthy donors. Vbeta (60) and Jbeta (13) primers were used in the PCR. Assay: immunoSEQ multiplex PCR; the TCRdb copy retains only in-frame clones and omits some. The profile covers about 160,000 clones, with around 76% appearing a single time and under 1.5% taken by the ten largest. Sequencing was carried out using PBMCs. The receptors stem from a man aged 55 to 70 in good health and CMV-seronegative.

The chain combines TRBV11-1 with TRBJ1-2; 7 bases map to TRBD1. J gave up 0 bases and V 4 bases, and 8 bases lay outside the gene matches. This CDR3 has 16 amino acids. Germline V gene lookup returns CDR1 SGHAT and CDR2 FQDESV (reference sequence). CDR3 amino acids: CASSWGQRPSNYGYTF. The DNA for the CDR3 is TGTGCCAGCAGCTGGGGACAGCGCCCCTCTAACTATGGCTACACCTTC.

This chain links TRBV19 with TRBJ2-5; tentative D call: TRBD1 (5 bases). Germline CDR1 LNHDA, CDR2 SQIVND (reference sequence). V lost 1 base and J lost 2, with 11 bases in between. This CDR3 has 15 amino acids. The CDR3 sequence: CASSIATDIQETQYF. CDR3 DNA: TGTGCCAGTAGTATAGCGACGGACATTCAAGAGACCCAGTACTTC.

This chain links TRBV7-2 with TRBJ2-1; TRBD1 aligns across 9 bases. The V gene's germline CDR1 is SGHTA and CDR2 FQGNSA. The CDR3 is 17 residues long. Germline trimming cut 2 bases from V and 4 bases from J; bases unmatched to any gene: 9. The CDR3 is CASSLSGQGQPYNEQFF. The DNA of the CDR3 is TGTGCCAGCAGCTTATCGGGACAGGGTCAACCTTACAATGAGCAGTTCTTC.

The table lists this clone with a count of one. V is TRBV19 and J is TRBJ2-1; TRBD2 matches at 12 bases. J gave up 12 bases and V 3 bases, and 9 bases lay outside the gene matches. CDR3 length equals 15 residues. Germline lookup yields CDR1 LNHDA and CDR2 SQIVND (reference sequence). Here the CDR3 reads CASSIATSGSTGQFF. In DNA, the CDR3 is TGTGCCAGTAGTATCGCGACTAGCGGGAGTACGGGGCAGTTCTTC.

The V call is TRBV27, the J call TRBJ2-7; TRBD2 aligns across 7 bases. The CDR3 sequence is 18 residues long. Germline V gives CDR1 MNHEY, CDR2 SMNVEV (reference sequence). V gave up 5 bases and J gave up 1 base; unmatched junction bases: 17. This CDR3 reads CASSTGLPPGAGSYEQYF. The CDR3 DNA reads as TGTGCCAGCAGTACCGGCCTCCCCCCGGGAGCGGGATCCTACGAGCAGTACTTC.

The V call is TRBV6-5, the J call TRBJ2-1; D is perhaps TRBD1 (5 bases). Trimming stripped 11 bases from V and 2 bases from J, with 10 bases between. Germline CDR1 and CDR2: MNHEY and SVGAGI. This CDR3 is 12 amino acids long. In DNA, the CDR3 is TGTGCCGCCAGGGCGGCCTACAATGAGCAGTTCTTC. This gives the protein CAARAAYNEQFF.

This clone was seen just once. This CDR3 reads CASSEYRGGTEAFF. In nucleotides, the CDR3 is TGCGCCAGCAGTGAATACAGGGGGGGGACTGAAGCTTTCTTT. The chain links TRBV10-1 to TRBJ1-1, with 8 positions matching TRBD1. V lost 3 bases and J lost 5; bases outside the gene matches: 5. CDR1 is WNHNN and CDR2 is SYGVQD in the germline V gene (reference sequence). CDR3 size: 14 residues.

The chain has TRBV29-1 and TRBJ1-4, with 7 nucleotides matching TRBD1. With 4 bases clipped from V and 8 bases from J, the junction kept 10 bases outside the gene matches. Germline V gene data show CDR1 as SQVTM and CDR2 as ANQGSEA. CDR3 length equals 14 residues. In nucleotides, the CDR3 is TGCAGCGTTGCCGTAGGGGGCGGCAGCGAAAAACTGTTTTTT. Translated: CSVAVGGGSEKLFF.

The chain joins TRBV7-9 to TRBJ2-3, with 11 bases aligning to TRBD2. The V gene's germline CDR1 is SEHNR and CDR2 FQNEAQ (reference sequence). The CDR3 is made up of 17 amino acids. J lost 6 bases, V lost 2 bases, and 10 bases had no gene match. The CDR3 sequence: CASSLTSGSSTGDTQYF. The CDR3 DNA follows: TGTGCCAGCAGCTTAACTAGCGGGAGTAGTACCGGGGATACGCAGTATTTT.

V usage is TRBV29-1 and J usage is TRBJ2-1; D perhaps matches TRBD1 (6 bases). The CDR3 covers 13 residues. V was pared by 4 bases and J by 8 bases, with 15 bases between. Germline loops: CDR1 SQVTM, CDR2 ANQGSEA. The DNA for the CDR3 is TGCAGCGTTGCAAGGGGGAAGTTAGATGAGCAGTTCTTC. Protein sequence: CSVARGKLDEQFF.

The gene calls are TRBV10-3 and TRBJ1-1; TRBD1 agrees at 7 bases. J lost 2 bases, V lost 2 bases, and 2 bases had no gene match. This CDR3 is 14 amino acids long. The germline gives CDR1 ENHRY, CDR2 SYGVKD. The DNA for the CDR3 is TGTGCCATCAGTGAGCGGGACAGAAACACTGAAGCTTTCTTT. Protein product: CAISERDRNTEAFF.

On this clone: The junction departs from germline at one end; a sequencing error may be responsible. Additional DNA sequences in this sample encode the identical CDR3. The chain couples TRBV6-6 to TRBJ1-1; D gene unclear. CDR3 length: 14 residues. Germline-derived CDR1 and CDR2 are MNHNY and SVGAGI (reference sequence). The CDR3 loop is CASSYSGRHTEAFF. The CDR3 DNA follows: TGTGCCAGTAGTTACTCGGGCAGGCACACTGAAGCTTTCTTT.

The chain couples TRBV9 to TRBJ2-1; the match to TRBD2 covers 13 bases. CDR1 is SGDLS, CDR2 YYNGEE, per germline. With V trimmed by 4 bases and J by 4 bases, 2 bases remained unmatched. The CDR3 contains 15 residues. CDR3 sequence (DNA): TGTGCCAGCAGCCCGACTAGCGGGGGGTACAATGAGCAGTTCTTC. This gives the protein CASSPTSGGYNEQFF.

This clone was seen a handful of times. The chain uses TRBV7-2 and TRBJ2-4, with D perhaps matching TRBD1 (6 bases). This CDR3 has 16 residues. Trimming left V 0 bases short and J 3 bases short, with 12 bases between. The germline CDR1 and CDR2 sequences are SGHTA and FQGNSA. The CDR3 DNA sequence: TGTGCCAGCAGCTTAGCGGCCAGGGGTGGCAAAAACATTCAGTACTTC. Protein: CASSLAARGGKNIQYF. The complete variable domain, with remaining parts taken from reference TRBV7-2 and TRBJ2-4, reads GAGVSQSPSNKVTEKGKDVELRCDPISGHTALYWYRQSLGQGLEFLIYFQGNSAPDKSGLPSDRFSAERTGGSVSTLTIQRTQQEDSAVYLCASSLAARGGKNIQYFGAGTRLSVL.

V gene TRBV7-8 combines with J gene TRBJ2-7, with TRBD2 identical over 16 bases. The V gene end was trimmed by 5 bases and the J gene end by 6 bases; junction bases not matched to a gene: 16. This CDR3 is 19 amino acids long. In germline, CDR1 is SGHVS, CDR2 FQNEAQ. The CDR3 DNA follows: TGTGCCAGCAGCCGAACCGCCCCGGGACTAGCGGGGGGGCGGGGCGAGCAGTACTTC. Its translation: CASSRTAPGLAGGRGEQYF.

As concerns this clone: Other nucleotide sequences from this sample produce the same CDR3. The rearrangement joins TRBV27 to TRBJ2-5, with 13 bases identical to TRBD2. Germline CDR1 reads MNHEY; CDR2 reads SMNVEV (reference sequence). CDR3 length: 16 residues. Trimming cost V 9 bases and J 7 bases; bases outside gene matches: 14. CDR3 bases: TGTGCCAGTGGGGACTGGACTAGCGGGAGATCGGGGACCCAGTACTTC. Its protein product is CASGDWTSGRSGTQYF.

In its sample, this clone was seen a few times. This CDR3 is also generated by other DNA sequences in the sample. This chain uses TRBV19 with TRBJ2-2, with 12 bases lining up with TRBD2. Germline V gene data show CDR1 as LNHDA and CDR2 as SQIVND (reference sequence). CDR3 length: 16 residues. J lost 5 bases, V lost 8 bases, and 9 bases had no gene match. The CDR3 bases are TGTGCCAGTGGGGTGACTAGCGGGAGAGTAACCGGGGAGCTGTTTTTT. Translating it yields CASGVTSGRVTGELFF.

The rearrangement links TRBV27 to TRBJ2-1; 12 positions agree with TRBD2. Germline-derived CDR1 and CDR2 are MNHEY and SMNVEV (reference sequence). CDR3 size: 17 residues. J gave up 6 bases and V 4 bases, and 10 bases lay outside the gene matches. Here the CDR3 reads CASSSSGSSGRANEQFF. DNA for the CDR3: TGTGCCAGCAGTTCCTCCGGGTCTAGCGGGAGGGCCAATGAGCAGTTCTTC.